The next 28 T cell receptor beta chains were all read from a single sample in a study of T cell repertoires in ileal Crohn's disease. The time point denotes: neoterminal ileum biopsy at postoperative endoscopy, about 6 months after surgery. Profiling relied on immunoSEQ multiplex PCR, and the TCRdb table lists in-frame clones only, not all of them. The sample gives about 11,000 clones, roughly 72% of which show up once; over 6% is in the top ten. Sequencing was performed on ileal tissue. The receptors derive from an adult with Crohn's disease.

The table lists this clone with a few counts. The genes are TRBV11-2 and TRBJ2-7; 9 bases map to TRBD1. J lost 7 bases, V lost 5 bases, and 6 bases had no gene match. The germline CDR1 and CDR2 sequences are SGHAT and FQNNGV. The CDR3 covers 13 residues. The chain's CDR3 is CASSRDREWEQYF. The CDR3 DNA sequence: TGTGCCAGCAGCCGGGACAGGGAGTGGGAGCAGTACTTC.

The chain joins TRBV18 to TRBJ1-1, with D unresolved. CDR3 length: 11 amino acids. Germline-derived CDR1 and CDR2 are KGHSH and LQKENI. V lost 4 bases to trimming and J lost 5 bases, with 5 bases between them. DNA for the CDR3: TGTGCCAGCTCACTTCAGACTGAAGCTTTCTTT. It is translated as CASSLQTEAFF.

In its sample, this clone was seen once. This chain joins TRBV4-2 and TRBJ1-5, with D tentatively TRBD1 (6 bases). In germline, CDR1 is LGHNA, CDR2 YNFKEQ. The CDR3 runs 18 residues. V lost 0 bases to trimming and J lost 7 bases, with 22 bases between them. The CDR3 DNA sequence: TGTGCCAGCAGCCAAGATTTGACAGGAATGACGGCGTCCCAGCCCCAGCATTTT. As protein: CASSQDLTGMTASQPQHF.

The V gene is TRBV5-1, the J gene TRBJ1-2, with 7 bases matching TRBD1. The germline gives CDR1 SGHRS, CDR2 YFSETQ. This CDR3 is 16 amino acids long. V gave up 5 bases and J gave up 0 bases; unmatched junction bases: 10. The CDR3 reads CASRSGQINTNYGYTF. The CDR3 nucleotides read TGCGCCAGCAGATCGGGACAGATCAATACTAACTATGGCTACACCTTC. The variable domain in full, with the rest retrieved from reference TRBV5-1 and TRBJ1-2, is KAGVTQTPRYLIKTRGQQVTLSCSPISGHRSVSWYQQTPGQGLQFLFEYFSETQRNKGNFPGRFSGRQFSNSRSEMNVSTLELGDSALYLCASRSGQINTNYGYTFGSGTRLTVV.

The V call is TRBV7-2, the J call TRBJ1-5; tentatively, D is TRBD1 (5 bases). Per germline, CDR1 SGHTA and CDR2 FQGNSA. V was clipped by 5 bases and J by 4 bases, with 9 bases between them. There are 13 residues in the CDR3. The CDR3 nucleotides read TGTGCCAGCAGCCAGGGTCCTAATCAGCCCCAGCATTTT. This codes for CASSQGPNQPQHF.

The V call is TRBV28, the J call TRBJ1-3; D gene ambiguous. The CDR3 covers 14 residues. V lost 2 bases and J lost 3, with 8 bases in between. Germline V gene data show CDR1 as MDHEN and CDR2 as SYDVKM. The CDR3 here is CASSLAGLGNTIYF. CDR3 sequence (DNA): TGTGCCAGCAGTTTAGCGGGTCTTGGAAACACCATATATTTT.

The CDR3 DNA reads TGCGCCAGCAGCCGGGGACTAGCGGGAGGTGGCAGCTCCTACGAGCAGTACTTC. Translating it yields CASSRGLAGGGSSYEQYF. The chain employs TRBV4-1 and TRBJ2-7; 15 nucleotides align to TRBD2. V dropped 4 bases and J dropped 0; count of bases not matched to a gene: 7. Germline lookup yields CDR1 MGHRA and CDR2 YSYEKL. The length of the CDR3 is 18 residues.

The gene calls are TRBV5-1 and TRBJ2-7, with D hard to call. This CDR3 is built from 14 residues. The V and J ends lost 0 bases and 3 bases respectively, with 10 bases between them. Germline V lookup: CDR1 SGHRS, CDR2 YFSETQ. The CDR3 is CASSLVSSSYEQYF. The CDR3 DNA sequence: TGCGCCAGCAGCTTGGTCTCGAGTAGCTACGAGCAGTACTTC.

This chain uses TRBV7-9 with TRBJ2-3; TRBD1 aligns across 10 bases. The CDR3 covers 16 residues. Germline values: CDR1 SEHNR, CDR2 FQNEAQ (reference sequence). Germline trimming cut 5 bases from V and 6 bases from J; bases unmatched to any gene: 11. The CDR3 loop reads CASSPHPGTGVDTQYF. The CDR3 region has the DNA TGTGCCAGCAGCCCCCACCCCGGGACAGGGGTGGATACGCAGTATTTT. Combining the CDR3 with reference TRBV7-9 and TRBJ2-3 gives the whole variable domain DTGVSQNPRHKITKRGQNVTFRCDPISEHNRLYWYRQTLGQGPEFLTYFQNEAQLEKSRLLSDRFSAERPKGSFSTLEIQRTEQGDSAMYLCASSPHPGTGVDTQYFGPGTRLTVL.

This clone was seen more than once but under ten times. The rearrangement uses TRBV18 and TRBJ1-2, with 9 nucleotides matching TRBD1. The CDR3 spans 16 residues. V was clipped by 2 bases and J by 1 base; unmatched bases: 5. Germline lookup yields CDR1 KGHSH and CDR2 LQKENI. CDR3 sequence: CASSPGTGYFNYGYTF. CDR3 coding DNA: TGTGCCAGCTCACCAGGGACAGGGTACTTTAACTATGGCTACACCTTC. Complete variable domain (other parts from reference TRBV18 and TRBJ1-2): NAGVMQNPRHLVRRRGQEARLRCSPMKGHSHVYWYRQLPEEGLKFMVYLQKENIIDESGMPKERFSAEFPKEGPSILRIQQVVRGDSAAYFCASSPGTGYFNYGYTFGSGTRLTVV.

The count of this clone is one. The genes are TRBV18 and TRBJ1-2; maybe TRBD1 (5 bases). There are 15 residues in the CDR3. V was pared by 3 bases and J by 0 bases, with 11 bases between. Per the germline V gene, CDR1 is KGHSH and CDR2 is LQKENI. The CDR3, as DNA: TGTGCCAGCTCACCCCTCAGGGAAGCTAACTATGGCTACACCTTC. Translated, it gives CASSPLREANYGYTF.

This rearrangement joins TRBV27 to TRBJ2-1, with 10 bases matching TRBD1. V was clipped by 3 bases and J by 7 bases; unmatched bases: 3. This CDR3 has 14 residues. Per the germline V gene, CDR1 is MNHEY and CDR2 is SMNVEV (reference sequence). Here the CDR3 reads CASSLGQGLNEQFF. CDR3 nucleotide sequence: TGTGCCAGCAGTTTGGGACAGGGGTTAAATGAGCAGTTCTTC.

The genes are TRBV10-3 and TRBJ1-2; 7 bases fit TRBD1. The CDR3 loop spans 14 amino acids. The J segment lost 6 bases and the V segment lost 2 bases, leaving 6 bases of the junction unmatched. Germline CDR1 is ENHRY and CDR2 is SYGVKD. In DNA, the CDR3 is TGTGCCATCAGTGAGAGACAGGGTATGAATGGCTACACCTTC. Its protein product is CAISERQGMNGYTF.

The J gene is TRBJ1-5, the V gene TRBV28; TRBD1 aligns across 7 bases. After removal of 8 bases from V and 3 bases from J, the junction contained 4 bases not matched to a gene. The CDR3 has 13 residues. Germline lookup yields CDR1 MDHEN and CDR2 SYDVKM. The CDR3 nucleotides read TGTGCCAGCGAAGGGACAGTCAATCAGCCCCAGCATTTT. Translated: CASEGTVNQPQHF. The entire variable domain, with the rest obtained from reference TRBV28 and TRBJ1-5, is as follows: DVKVTQSSRYLVKRTGEKVFLECVQDMDHENMFWYRQDPGLGLRLIYFSYDVKMKEKGDIPEGYSVSREKKERFSLILESASTNQTSMYLCASEGTVNQPQHFGDGTRLSIL.

In this sample, this clone turned up a few times. The chain recombines TRBV7-9 with TRBJ1-1; possible D gene TRBD1, 5 bases. CDR3 length equals 15 residues. CDR1 is SEHNR and CDR2 is FQNEAQ in the germline V gene (reference sequence). The ends were cut back, 4 bases at V and 4 bases at J, with 16 bases in the middle. The CDR3 loop is CASSYPTRGGTEAFF. The CDR3 DNA is TGTGCCAGCAGCTACCCTACGCGGGGGGGCACTGAAGCTTTCTTT.

This rearrangement joins TRBV5-1 to TRBJ2-3; TRBD2 matches at 9 bases. V was pared by 1 base and J by 4 bases, with 4 bases of the junction left unmatched. CDR1 and CDR2 (germline): SGHRS, YFSETQ. This CDR3 comprises 15 residues. CDR3: CASSLSSGSADTQYF. The DNA for the CDR3 is TGCGCCAGCAGCTTGAGTAGCGGGAGCGCAGATACGCAGTATTTT.

The chain recombines TRBV6-1 with TRBJ2-1; the D is unclear. The CDR3 is 18 amino acids. Trimming cost V 0 bases and J 4 bases, with 19 bases left between them. CDR1 is MNHNS and CDR2 is SASEGT in the germline V gene. The DNA of the CDR3 is TGTGCCAGCAGTGAAGCGCGCCAGGCCCGATCCCTATACAATGAGCAGTTCTTC. This gives the protein CASSEARQARSLYNEQFF.

The chain has TRBV2 and TRBJ1-5, with 7 bases identical to TRBD1. V gave up 2 bases and J gave up 0 bases; unmatched junction bases: 10. Germline V lookup: CDR1 SNHLY, CDR2 FYNNEI. The CDR3 is 18 residues long. Here the CDR3 DNA reads TGTGCCAGCAGTGAATTCTCGAGGACAGGCTATAGCAATCAGCCCCAGCATTTT. Protein: CASSEFSRTGYSNQPQHF.

In this sample, this clone turned up a few times. This chain joins TRBV29-1 and TRBJ2-5, with 10 bases aligning to TRBD1. This CDR3 comprises 14 residues. From germline, CDR1 is SQVTM and CDR2 ANQGSEA. V was pared by 5 bases and J by 2 bases, with 5 bases of the junction left unmatched. CDR3 region: CSVTGQGLQETQYF. As DNA, the CDR3 is TGCAGCGTTACGGGACAGGGGCTTCAAGAGACCCAGTACTTC.

The V call is TRBV28, the J call TRBJ2-5, with 9 bases aligning to TRBD1. Looked up from germline, CDR1 is MDHEN and CDR2 is SYDVKM. V lost 5 bases, J lost 4 bases, and 8 bases stayed unmatched. The CDR3 contains 15 residues. The CDR3 sequence: CASSPRDRVLETQYF. The CDR3 nucleotides are TGTGCCAGCAGTCCCCGGGACAGGGTTTTAGAGACCCAGTACTTC.

The chain carries TRBV7-2 and TRBJ1-2; 8 bases line up with TRBD1. This CDR3 has 16 residues. Trimming took 5 bases from V and 5 from J; bases not matched to a gene: 13. Germline V gene sequence: CDR1 SGHTA, CDR2 FQGNSA. The CDR3 DNA reads as TGTGCCAGCAGCGCAGCCGGACAGGGAAGTTCTTATGGCTACACCTTC. Amino acid sequence: CASSAAGQGSSYGYTF.

The J gene is TRBJ1-2, the V gene TRBV19; D is uncertain. This CDR3 has 14 amino acids. Germline values: CDR1 LNHDA, CDR2 SQIVND (reference sequence). V lost 3 bases, J lost 8 bases, and 16 bases lay in between. CDR3 bases: TGTGCCAGTAGTATTAAAGGAGGTAGGATGGGCTACACCTTC. Amino acid sequence: CASSIKGGRMGYTF.

The J gene is TRBJ2-7, the V gene TRBV30; 9 bases match TRBD2. The CDR3 has 13 residues. The ends lost 5 bases at V and 5 bases at J; junction bases unmatched: 7. In germline, CDR1 is GTSNPN, CDR2 SVGIG (reference sequence). The CDR3 DNA follows: TGTGCCTGGTCCGGGACTAGCAGGAACGAGCAGTACTTC. This gives the protein CAWSGTSRNEQYF.

The chain uses TRBV6-1 and TRBJ1-5; TRBD1 matches 9 bases. Germline lookup yields CDR1 MNHNS and CDR2 SASEGT. Trimming cost V 6 bases and J 3 bases; bases outside gene matches: 6. The CDR3 extends over 15 amino acids. CDR3 sequence: CASRPTGGFNQPQHF. Written as DNA, the CDR3 is TGTGCCAGCAGGCCGACAGGGGGATTCAATCAGCCCCAGCATTTT.

The rearrangement links TRBV10-2 to TRBJ2-7, with a weak D call TRBD1 (6 bases). The CDR3 sequence is 13 residues long. The V and J ends lost 5 bases and 4 bases respectively, with 12 bases between them. The germline V gene has CDR1 WSHSY and CDR2 SAAADI. The CDR3 bases are TGCGCCAGCAGTTCCCAGAGGGGGTACGAGCAGTACTTC. As protein: CASSSQRGYEQYF.

This clone was found a few times. In DNA form, the CDR3 reads TGCGCCAGCAGCTTGGCTAGCCACTACGAGCAGTACTTC. It specifies CASSLASHYEQYF. The chain uses TRBV5-1 and TRBJ2-7; weak D call: TRBD2 (5 bases). The V gene's germline CDR1 is SGHRS and CDR2 YFSETQ. The CDR3 is made up of 13 amino acids. V gave up 0 bases and J gave up 3 bases, with 7 bases separating them.

J is TRBJ1-1 and V is TRBV29-1; perhaps TRBD1 as D (5 bases). Germline CDR1 SQVTM, CDR2 ANQGSEA. Trimming left V 3 bases short and J 5 bases short, with 16 bases between. This CDR3 has 14 residues. CDR3 in DNA: TGCAGCGTTGACCCGATCATGGGGGGGACTGAAGCTTTCTTT. Protein: CSVDPIMGGTEAFF.

Here the CDR3 DNA reads TGTGCCAGCAGCGGAGCAGCGAACACCGGGGAGCTGTTTTTT. This gives the protein CASSGAANTGELFF. The chain couples TRBV6-1 to TRBJ2-2, with D hard to call. The V end lost 6 bases, the J end lost 0 bases, and 8 bases lay between the germline ends. This CDR3 is built from 14 residues. The V gene's germline CDR1 is MNHNS and CDR2 SASEGT.